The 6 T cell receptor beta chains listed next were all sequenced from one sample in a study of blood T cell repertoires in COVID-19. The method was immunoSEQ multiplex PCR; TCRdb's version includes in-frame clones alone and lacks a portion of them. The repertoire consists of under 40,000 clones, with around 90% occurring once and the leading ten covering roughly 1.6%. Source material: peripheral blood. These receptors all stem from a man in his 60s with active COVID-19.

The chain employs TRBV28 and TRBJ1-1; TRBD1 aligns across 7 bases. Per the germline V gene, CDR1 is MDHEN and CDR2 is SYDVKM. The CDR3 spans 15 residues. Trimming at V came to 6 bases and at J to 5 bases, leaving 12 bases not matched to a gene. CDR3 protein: CASSKVTGLATEAFF. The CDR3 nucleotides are TGTGCCAGCAGCAAAGTGACAGGGCTGGCTACTGAAGCTTTCTTT.

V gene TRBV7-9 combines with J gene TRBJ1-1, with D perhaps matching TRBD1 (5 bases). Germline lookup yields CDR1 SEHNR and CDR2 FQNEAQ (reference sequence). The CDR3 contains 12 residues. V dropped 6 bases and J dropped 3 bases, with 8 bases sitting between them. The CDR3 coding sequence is TGTGCCAGCAGATGGGGGGACACTGAAGCTTTCTTT. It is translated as CASRWGDTEAFF.

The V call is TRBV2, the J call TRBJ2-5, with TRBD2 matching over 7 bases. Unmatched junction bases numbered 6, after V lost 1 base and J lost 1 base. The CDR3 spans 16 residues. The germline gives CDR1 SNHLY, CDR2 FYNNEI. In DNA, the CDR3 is TGTGCCAGCAGTGAAGTGGGACTACCCATCCAAGAGACCCAGTACTTC. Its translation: CASSEVGLPIQETQYF.

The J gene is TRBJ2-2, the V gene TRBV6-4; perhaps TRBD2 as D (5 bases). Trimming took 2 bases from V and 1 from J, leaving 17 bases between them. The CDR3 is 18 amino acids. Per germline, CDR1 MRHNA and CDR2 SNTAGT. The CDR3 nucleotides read TGTGCCAGCAGTGACCCTCCCCGGGAATTAGGGAACACCGGGGAGCTGTTTTTT. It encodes CASSDPPRELGNTGELFF.

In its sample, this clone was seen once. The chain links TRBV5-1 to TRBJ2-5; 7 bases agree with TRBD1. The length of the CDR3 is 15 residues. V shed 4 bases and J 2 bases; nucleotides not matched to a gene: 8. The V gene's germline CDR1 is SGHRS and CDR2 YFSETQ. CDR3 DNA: TGCGCCAGCAGCATATCAGGGACAGAACAAGAGACCCAGTACTTC. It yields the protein CASSISGTEQETQYF. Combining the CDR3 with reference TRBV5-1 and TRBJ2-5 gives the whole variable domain KAGVTQTPRYLIKTRGQQVTLSCSPISGHRSVSWYQQTPGQGLQFLFEYFSETQRNKGNFPGRFSGRQFSNSRSEMNVSTLELGDSALYLCASSISGTEQETQYFGPGTRLLVL.

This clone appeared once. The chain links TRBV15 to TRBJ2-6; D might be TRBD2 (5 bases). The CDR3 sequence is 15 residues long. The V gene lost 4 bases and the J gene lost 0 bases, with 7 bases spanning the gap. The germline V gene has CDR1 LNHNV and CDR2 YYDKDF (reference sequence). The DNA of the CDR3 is TGTGCCACCAGCACTCGGGACTCTGGGGCCAACGTCCTGACTTTC. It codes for CATSTRDSGANVLTF. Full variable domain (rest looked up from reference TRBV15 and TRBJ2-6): DAMVIQNPRYQVTQFGKPVTLSCSQTLNHNVMYWYQQKSSQAPKLLFHYYDKDFNNEADTPDNFQSRRPNTSFCFLDIRSPGLGDTAMYLCATSTRDSGANVLTFGAGSRLTVL.